Reported below is one T cell receptor (beta chain). Its antigen is as yet unknown. The data belong to a study of CD8+ T cells in alopecia areata. Background on the study: The study gave treated patients oral tofacitinib at 5 to 10 mg twice daily. Tofacitinib exposure lasted 6 to 18 months, followed by 6 months off drug. Regarding the study as a whole: The study found higher clonality in lesional than normal scalp, especially in alopecia totalis/universalis. Sharing of TCRs across patients appeared less clear than in mice, possibly for HLA-related reasons.

As the sequencing template, cDNA was produced by extracting RNA and reverse transcribing it. Data came from immunoSEQ multiplex PCR; TCRdb stores just in-frame clones and leaves some out. There are under 300,000 clones in the sample; about 60% occur only once, and around 0.92% lies in the top ten. As for treatment: oral pan-JAK inhibitor, 5-10 mg twice daily. The sequences come from CD4+ T cells sorted from blood, collected around week 54, from a patient treated with tofacitinib. This clonotype was obtained from a human donor with alopecia areata.

The CDR3 sequence: CASSLSISGFGETQYF. The CDR3 nucleotides are TGTGCCAGCAGCTTAAGTATTAGCGGATTTGGGGAGACCCAGTACTTC. The gene calls are TRBV7-2 and TRBJ2-5, with a weak D call TRBD2 (6 bases). Germline CDR1 SGHTA, CDR2 FQGNSA. Trimming took 2 bases from V and 5 from J, leaving 18 bases between them. This CDR3 spans 16 amino acids.